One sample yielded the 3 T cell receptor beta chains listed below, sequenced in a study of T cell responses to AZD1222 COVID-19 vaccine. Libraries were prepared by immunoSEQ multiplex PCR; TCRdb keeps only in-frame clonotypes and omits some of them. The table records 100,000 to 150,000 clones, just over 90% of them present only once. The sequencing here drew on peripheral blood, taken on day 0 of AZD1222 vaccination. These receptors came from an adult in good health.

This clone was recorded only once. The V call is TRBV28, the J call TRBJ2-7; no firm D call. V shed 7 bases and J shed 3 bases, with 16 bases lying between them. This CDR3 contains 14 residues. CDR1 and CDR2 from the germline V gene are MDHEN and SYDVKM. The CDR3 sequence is CASTTEDVGYEQYF. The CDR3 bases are TGTGCCAGCACCACCGAGGATGTGGGCTACGAGCAGTACTTC.

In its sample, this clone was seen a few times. CDR3 DNA: TGTGCCTGGAGCATTTCGGACATACTGAACACTGAAGCTTTCTTT. This encodes CAWSISDILNTEAFF. The chain recombines TRBV30 with TRBJ1-1, with D tentatively TRBD1 (5 bases). The CDR3 spans 15 residues. V lost 3 bases, J lost 0 bases, and 14 bases lay in between. The germline gives CDR1 GTSNPN, CDR2 SVGIG (reference sequence).

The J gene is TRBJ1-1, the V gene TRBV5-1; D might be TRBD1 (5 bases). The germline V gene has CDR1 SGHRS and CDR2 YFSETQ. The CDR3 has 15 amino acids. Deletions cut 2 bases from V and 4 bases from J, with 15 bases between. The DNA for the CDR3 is TGCGCCAGCAGCTTAAACCCAGTGGGGGTCACTGAAGCTTTCTTT. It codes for CASSLNPVGVTEAFF.